The clone carrying this T cell receptor (beta chain) was found a few times. What it binds is unknown. The data originate from a study of identical twins. Using its own MiXCR run on the 5' RACE reads, TCRdb lists one record per CDR3 protein. The table records about 1.7 million distinct CDR3 sequences, about 31% of them present only once. Regarding the study as a whole: Insertions ran lower in abundant cord blood beta clonotypes, though not in memory repertoires. Within monozygotic twins, out-of-frame TCR alpha sharing was underestimated by the models.

The donors were all healthy and Caucasian. The CDR3 contains 15 residues. The junction had 8 bases not matched to a gene; V was cut back by 5 bases and J by 7 bases. The rearrangement links TRBV12-3 or TRBV12-4 to TRBJ2-1, with 10 bases lining up with TRBD1. This clonotype was sampled from a newborn girl in good health. The sequenced material came from cord blood. In DNA form, the CDR3 reads TGTGCCAGCAGTCCTTACGGGACAGGGGTGAATGAGCAGTTCTTC. Protein: CASSPYGTGVNEQFF.